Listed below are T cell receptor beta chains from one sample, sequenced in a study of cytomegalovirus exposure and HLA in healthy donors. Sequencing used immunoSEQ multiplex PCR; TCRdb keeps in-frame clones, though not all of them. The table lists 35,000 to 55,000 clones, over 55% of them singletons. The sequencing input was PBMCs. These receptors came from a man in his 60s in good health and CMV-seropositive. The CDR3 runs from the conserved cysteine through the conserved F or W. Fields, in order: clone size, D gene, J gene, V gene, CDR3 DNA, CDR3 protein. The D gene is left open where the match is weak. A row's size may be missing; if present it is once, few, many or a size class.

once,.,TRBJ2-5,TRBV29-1,TGCAGCGTTGACAGGGAGGCGAACCAAGAGACCCAGTACTTC,CSVDREANQETQYF
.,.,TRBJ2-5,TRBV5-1,TGCGCCAGCAGCTACGGTGGGGGCAGCCAAGAGACCCAGTACTTC,CASSYGGGSQETQYF
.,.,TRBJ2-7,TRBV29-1,TGCAGCGTTGAAATCGGGGGCTACGAGCAGTACTTC,CSVEIGGYEQYF
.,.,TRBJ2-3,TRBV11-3,TGTGCCAGCAGCCCCGGAACCGGAGCTGAAGATACGCAGTATTTT,CASSPGTGAEDTQYF
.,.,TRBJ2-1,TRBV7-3,TGTGCCAGCTCCTTCGGGGGAGTCTCCTACAATGAGCAGTTCTTC,CASSFGGVSYNEQFF
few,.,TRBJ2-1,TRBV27,TGTGCCAGCAGTCTATCCCCGGGTAGTAGTCCCCAGTTCTTC,CASSLSPGSSPQFF
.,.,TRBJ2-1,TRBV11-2,TGTGCCAGCAGCTTAGTCGGAGGGAACTTCAACAATGAGCAGTTCTTC,CASSLVGGNFNNEQFF
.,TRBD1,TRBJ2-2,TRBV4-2,TGTGCCAGCAGCCAAGATCCCAGGACAGGGGTAAACACCGGGGAGCTGTTTTTT,CASSQDPRTGVNTGELFF
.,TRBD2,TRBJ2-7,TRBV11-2,TGTGCCAGCAGCAAATTTGGACTAGCGGGAGAGGAAGAGCAGTACTTC,CASSKFGLAGEEEQYF
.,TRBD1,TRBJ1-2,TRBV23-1,TGCGCCAGCAGTCAATCTCGCCCCGGGACAGGGGGCTTTTACGGCTACACCTTC,CASSQSRPGTGGFYGYTF
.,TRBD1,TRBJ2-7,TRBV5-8,TGTGCCAGCAGCTTCGGACAGGAGCGATACGAGCAGTACTTC,CASSFGQERYEQYF
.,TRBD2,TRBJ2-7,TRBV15,TGTGCCACCAGCAGGGGGTGGCGGGAGTACGGGTACGAGCAGTACTTC,CATSRGWREYGYEQYF
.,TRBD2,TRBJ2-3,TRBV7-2,TGTGCCAGCAGCTTCACTAGCGGGAGGATAGATACGCAGTATTTT,CASSFTSGRIDTQYF
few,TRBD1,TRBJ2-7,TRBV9,TGTGCCAGCAGCCCAGGACAGGGGGCCTACGAGCAGTACTTC,CASSPGQGAYEQYF
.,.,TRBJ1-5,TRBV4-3,TGCGCCAGCAGCCAAGATTCTGGGGGAGGTCAGCCCCAGCATTTT,CASSQDSGGGQPQHF
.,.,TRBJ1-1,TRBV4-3,TGCGCCAGCAGTCACGACCGGGCCCTGGGGGGGCGCACTGAAGCTTTCTTT,CASSHDRALGGRTEAFF
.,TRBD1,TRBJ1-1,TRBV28,TGTGCCAGCAGTCGGGGGACAGGGAGGGCCACTGAAGCTTTCTTT,CASSRGTGRATEAFF
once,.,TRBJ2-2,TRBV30,TGTGCCTGGAGGGCCATTGACACCGGGGAGCTGTTTTTT,CAWRAIDTGELFF
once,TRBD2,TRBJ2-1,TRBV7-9,TGTGCCAGCAGCCATAGCGGGGCACTATACAATGAGCAGTTCTTC,CASSHSGALYNEQFF
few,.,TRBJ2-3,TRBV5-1,TGCGCCAGCAGCTTAGGAGGGTGGGGCACAGATACGCAGTATTTT,CASSLGGWGTDTQYF
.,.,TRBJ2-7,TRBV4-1,TGCGCCAGCAGCCCACATCAAAGTCCGATGGAGCAGTACTTC,CASSPHQSPMEQYF
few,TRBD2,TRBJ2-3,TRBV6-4,TGTGCCAGCAGTGACGTAGCGGGAGAGGGAAATACGCAGTATTTT,CASSDVAGEGNTQYF
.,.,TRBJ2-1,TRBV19,TGTGCCAGTAGTGTGGACATATCTTCTTCCCGGCAGTTCTTC,CASSVDISSSRQFF
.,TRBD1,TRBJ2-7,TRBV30,TGTGCCTGGAGTGTACGGGACAGGGGTCTCTACGAGCAGTACTTC,CAWSVRDRGLYEQYF
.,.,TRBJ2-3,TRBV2,TGTGCCAGCAGTCTTTATAGCACAGATACGCAGTATTTT,CASSLYSTDTQYF
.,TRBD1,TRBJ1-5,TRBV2,TGTGCCAGCAGTGAGGGTGGACAGGGAAGTCAGCCCCAGCATTTT,CASSEGGQGSQPQHF
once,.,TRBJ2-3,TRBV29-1,TGCAGCGTTGAAATGGTGGCAGGGTATTTAGATACGCAGTATTTT,CSVEMVAGYLDTQYF
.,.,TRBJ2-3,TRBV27,TGTGCCAGCAGGGAACCAGGGGCCACAGATACGCAGTATTTT,CASREPGATDTQYF